This T cell receptor beta chain was retrieved from a study of blood T cell repertoires in COVID-19. Study details: There were acute and convalescent COVID-19 samples, and they came from the United States, Italy and Spain.

Original processing notes: How many nucleated cells were present was estimated from reference gene primer amplification. Using immunoSEQ multiplex PCR, the repertoire was profiled, and TCRdb retains in-frame clones only, with some absent. The DNA was the basis for D and trimming; V, J and clone size are from that table. The repertoire holds fewer than 250,000 clones, with approximately 81% as singletons. The germline CDR1 and CDR2 sequences are SEHNR and FQNEAQ (reference sequence). After removal of 4 bases from V and 3 bases from J, the junction contained 4 bases not matched to a gene. The CDR3 is made up of 16 amino acids.

The receptor was derived from a man aged 25-45 years with active or convalescent COVID-19. Sequencing input: peripheral blood. The chain links TRBV7-9 to TRBJ1-6; 9 bases are shared with TRBD1. The CDR3 reads CASSSGQGFYNSPLHF. The CDR3 DNA follows: TGTGCCAGCAGCTCGGGACAGGGATTCTATAATTCACCCCTCCACTTT.